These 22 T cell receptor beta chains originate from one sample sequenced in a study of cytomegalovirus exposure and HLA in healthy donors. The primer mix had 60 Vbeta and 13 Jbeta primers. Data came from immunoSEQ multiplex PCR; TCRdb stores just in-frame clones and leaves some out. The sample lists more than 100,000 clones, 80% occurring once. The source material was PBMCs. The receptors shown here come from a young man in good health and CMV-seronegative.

This chain's CDR3 is CASSPGLADIQETQYF. In nucleotides, the CDR3 is TGCGCCAGCAGCCCGGGACTAGCGGATATACAAGAGACCCAGTACTTC. The gene calls are TRBV5-1 and TRBJ2-5; 11 bases agree with TRBD2. V lost 4 bases to trimming and J lost 2 bases; unmatched junction nucleotides: 7. CDR1 is SGHRS and CDR2 is YFSETQ in the germline V gene. The CDR3 runs 16 residues.

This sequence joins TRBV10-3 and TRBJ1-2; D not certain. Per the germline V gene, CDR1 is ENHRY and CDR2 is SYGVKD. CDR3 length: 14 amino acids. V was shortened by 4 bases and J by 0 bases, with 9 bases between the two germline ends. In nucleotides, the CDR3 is TGTGCCATCAGTGTGTCCTCAGCTAACTATGGCTACACCTTC. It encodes CAISVSSANYGYTF.

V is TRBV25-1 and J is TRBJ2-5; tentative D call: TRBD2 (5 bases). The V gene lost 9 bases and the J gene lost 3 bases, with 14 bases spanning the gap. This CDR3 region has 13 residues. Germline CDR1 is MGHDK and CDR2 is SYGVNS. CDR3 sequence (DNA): TGTGCCAGTTCCGAAGGACTGGAAGAGACCCAGTACTTC. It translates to CASSEGLEETQYF.

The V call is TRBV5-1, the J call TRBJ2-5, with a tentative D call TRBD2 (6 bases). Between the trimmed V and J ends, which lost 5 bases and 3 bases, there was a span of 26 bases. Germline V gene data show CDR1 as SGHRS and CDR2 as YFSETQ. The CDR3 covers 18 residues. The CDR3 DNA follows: TGCGCCAGCAGTTCTCCCCGGGGTATACAGCGGGCCAAAGAGACCCAGTACTTC. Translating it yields CASSSPRGIQRAKETQYF. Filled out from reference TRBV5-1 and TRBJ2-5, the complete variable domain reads KAGVTQTPRYLIKTRGQQVTLSCSPISGHRSVSWYQQTPGQGLQFLFEYFSETQRNKGNFPGRFSGRQFSNSRSEMNVSTLELGDSALYLCASSSPRGIQRAKETQYFGPGTRLLVL.

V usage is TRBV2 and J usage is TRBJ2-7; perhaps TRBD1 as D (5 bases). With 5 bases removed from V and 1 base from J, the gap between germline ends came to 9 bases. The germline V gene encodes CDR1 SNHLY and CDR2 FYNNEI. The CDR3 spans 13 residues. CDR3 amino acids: CASSPGISYEQYF. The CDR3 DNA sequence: TGTGCCAGCAGTCCAGGGATTTCCTACGAGCAGTACTTC.

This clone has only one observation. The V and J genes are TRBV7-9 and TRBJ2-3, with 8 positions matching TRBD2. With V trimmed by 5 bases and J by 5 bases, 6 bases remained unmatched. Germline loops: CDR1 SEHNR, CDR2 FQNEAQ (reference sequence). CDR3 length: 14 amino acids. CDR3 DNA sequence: TGTGCCAGCAGCCAAGCGGGGGCGGTAGATACGCAGTATTTT. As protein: CASSQAGAVDTQYF.

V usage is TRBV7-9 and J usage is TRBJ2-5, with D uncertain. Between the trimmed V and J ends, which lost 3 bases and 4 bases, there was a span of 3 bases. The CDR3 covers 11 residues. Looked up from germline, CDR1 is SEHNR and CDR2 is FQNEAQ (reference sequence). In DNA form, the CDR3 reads TGTGCCAGCAGCTTCGGAGAGACCCAGTACTTC. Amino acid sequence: CASSFGETQYF.

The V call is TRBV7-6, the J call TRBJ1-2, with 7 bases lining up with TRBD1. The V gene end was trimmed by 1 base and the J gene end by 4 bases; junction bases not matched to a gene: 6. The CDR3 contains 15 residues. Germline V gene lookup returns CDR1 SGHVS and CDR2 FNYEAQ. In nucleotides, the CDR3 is TGTGCCAGCAGCTTAGAGGAGGGGGCTGGCTATGGCTACACCTTC. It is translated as CASSLEEGAGYGYTF.

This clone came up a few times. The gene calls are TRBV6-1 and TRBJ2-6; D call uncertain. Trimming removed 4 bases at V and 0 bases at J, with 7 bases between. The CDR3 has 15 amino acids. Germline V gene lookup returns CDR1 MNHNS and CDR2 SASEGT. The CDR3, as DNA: TGTGCCAGCAGTGGACACCCCTCTGGGGCCAACGTCCTGACTTTC. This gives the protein CASSGHPSGANVLTF.

CDR3 amino acids: CASSSGQGPGGDAQHF. Here the CDR3 DNA reads TGTGCCAGCAGCTCTGGACAGGGGCCAGGAGGTGACGCCCAGCATTTT. This chain uses TRBV7-8 with TRBJ1-5; 9 nucleotides match TRBD1. Per germline, CDR1 SGHVS and CDR2 FQNEAQ. CDR3 size: 16 residues. The V gene end was trimmed by 4 bases and the J gene end by 11 bases; junction bases not matched to a gene: 15.

The DNA for the CDR3 is TGTGCCTTAGGGGGCATCGGTTCACCCCTCCACTTT. It translates to CALGGIGSPLHF. The rearrangement joins TRBV30 to TRBJ1-6, with 7 bases identical to TRBD1. The CDR3 runs to 12 residues. The V gene end was trimmed by 7 bases and the J gene end by 9 bases; junction bases not matched to a gene: 6. CDR1 and CDR2 (germline): GTSNPN, SVGIG (reference sequence).

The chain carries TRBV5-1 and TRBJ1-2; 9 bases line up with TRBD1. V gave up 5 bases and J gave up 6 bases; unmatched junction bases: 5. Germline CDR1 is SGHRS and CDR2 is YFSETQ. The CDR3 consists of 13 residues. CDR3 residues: CASRPGTGHGYTF. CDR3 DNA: TGCGCCAGCAGGCCCGGGACAGGGCATGGCTACACCTTC.

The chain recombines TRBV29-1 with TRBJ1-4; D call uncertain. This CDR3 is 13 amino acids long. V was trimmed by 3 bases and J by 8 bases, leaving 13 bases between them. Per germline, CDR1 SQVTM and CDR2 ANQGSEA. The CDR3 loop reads CSVEGGVEEKLFF. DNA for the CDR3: TGCAGCGTTGAGGGAGGAGTAGAGGAAAAACTGTTTTTT.

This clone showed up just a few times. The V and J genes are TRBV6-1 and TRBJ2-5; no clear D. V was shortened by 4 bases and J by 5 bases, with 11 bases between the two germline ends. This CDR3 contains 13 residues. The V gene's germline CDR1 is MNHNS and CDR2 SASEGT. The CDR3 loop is CASSVSEPETQYF. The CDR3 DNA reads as TGTGCCAGCAGTGTAAGCGAGCCGGAGACCCAGTACTTC.

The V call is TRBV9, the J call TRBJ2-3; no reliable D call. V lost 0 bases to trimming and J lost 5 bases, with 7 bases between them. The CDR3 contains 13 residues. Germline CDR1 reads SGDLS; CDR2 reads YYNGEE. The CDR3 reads CASSVATGDTQYF. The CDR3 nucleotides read TGTGCCAGCAGCGTAGCTACGGGAGATACGCAGTATTTT.

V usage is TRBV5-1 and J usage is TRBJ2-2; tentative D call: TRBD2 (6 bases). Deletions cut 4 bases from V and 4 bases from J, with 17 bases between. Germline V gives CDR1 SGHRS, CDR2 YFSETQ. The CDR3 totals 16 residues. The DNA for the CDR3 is TGCGCCAGCAGCCAACCGGGGGAAATGAGCACCGGGGAGCTGTTTTTT. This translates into CASSQPGEMSTGELFF.

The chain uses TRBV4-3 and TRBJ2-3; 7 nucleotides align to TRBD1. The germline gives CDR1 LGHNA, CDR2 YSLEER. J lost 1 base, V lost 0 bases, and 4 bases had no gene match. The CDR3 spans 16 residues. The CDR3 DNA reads TGCGCCAGCAGCCAAGATAAGGGGGCGGGCACAGATACGCAGTATTTT. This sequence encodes CASSQDKGAGTDTQYF.

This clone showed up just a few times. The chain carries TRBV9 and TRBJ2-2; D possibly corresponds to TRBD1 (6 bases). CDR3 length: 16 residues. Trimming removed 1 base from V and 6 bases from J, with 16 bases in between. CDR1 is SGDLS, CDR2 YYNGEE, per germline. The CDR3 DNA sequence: TGTGCCAGCAGCGTACGGGCCTCAGGGGCCCCCGGGGAGCTGTTTTTT. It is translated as CASSVRASGAPGELFF.

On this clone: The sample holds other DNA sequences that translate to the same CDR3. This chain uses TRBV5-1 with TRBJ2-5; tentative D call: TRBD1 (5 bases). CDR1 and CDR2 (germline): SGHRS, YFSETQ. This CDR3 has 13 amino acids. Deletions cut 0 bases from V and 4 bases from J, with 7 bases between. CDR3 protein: CASSLGGGETQYF. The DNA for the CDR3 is TGCGCCAGCAGCTTGGGGGGCGGAGAGACCCAGTACTTC.

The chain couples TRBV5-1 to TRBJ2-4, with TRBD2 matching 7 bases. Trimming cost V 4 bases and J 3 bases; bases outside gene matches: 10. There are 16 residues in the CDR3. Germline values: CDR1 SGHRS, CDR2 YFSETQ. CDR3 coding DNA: TGCGCCAGCAGCCACCGACTGTCGGGGGGCAAAAACATTCAGTACTTC. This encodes CASSHRLSGGKNIQYF.

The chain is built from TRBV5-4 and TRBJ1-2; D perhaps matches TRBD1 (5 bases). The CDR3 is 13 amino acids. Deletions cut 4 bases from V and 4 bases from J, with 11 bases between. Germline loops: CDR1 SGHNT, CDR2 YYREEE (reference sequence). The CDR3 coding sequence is TGTGCCAGCAGCCAGGACGGGGGCTATGGCTACACCTTC. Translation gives CASSQDGGYGYTF.

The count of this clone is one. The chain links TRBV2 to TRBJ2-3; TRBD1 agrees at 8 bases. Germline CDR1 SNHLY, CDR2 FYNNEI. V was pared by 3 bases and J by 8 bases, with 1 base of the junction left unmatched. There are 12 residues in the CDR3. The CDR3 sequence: CASSEDRATQYF. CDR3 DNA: TGTGCCAGCAGTGAGGACAGGGCTACGCAGTATTTT.